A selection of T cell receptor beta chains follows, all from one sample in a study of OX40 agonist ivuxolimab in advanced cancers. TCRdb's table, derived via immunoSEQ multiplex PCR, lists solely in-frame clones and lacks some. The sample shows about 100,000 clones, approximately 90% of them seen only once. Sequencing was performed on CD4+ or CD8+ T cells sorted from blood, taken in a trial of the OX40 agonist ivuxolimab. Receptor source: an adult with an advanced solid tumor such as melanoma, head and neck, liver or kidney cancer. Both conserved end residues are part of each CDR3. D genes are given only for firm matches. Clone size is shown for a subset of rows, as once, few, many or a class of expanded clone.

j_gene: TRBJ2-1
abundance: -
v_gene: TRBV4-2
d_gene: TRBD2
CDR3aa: CASSQEGGSSYNEQFF
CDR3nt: TGTGCCAGCAGCCAAGAAGGCGGGAGCTCCTACAATGAGCAGTTCTTC

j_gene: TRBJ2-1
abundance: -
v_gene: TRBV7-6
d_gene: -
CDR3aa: CASSFRTQGNEQFF
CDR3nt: TGTGCCAGCAGCTTTCGCACACAGGGCAATGAGCAGTTCTTC

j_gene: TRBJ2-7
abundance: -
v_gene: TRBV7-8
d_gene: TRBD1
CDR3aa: CASSPRDRGRRTHEQYF
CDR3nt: TGTGCCAGCAGCCCGCGGGACAGGGGGCGACGAACCCACGAGCAGTACTTC

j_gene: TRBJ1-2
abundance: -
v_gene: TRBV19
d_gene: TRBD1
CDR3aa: CASSRGRDGYTF
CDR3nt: TGTGCCAGTAGCAGGGGGCGAGATGGCTACACCTTC

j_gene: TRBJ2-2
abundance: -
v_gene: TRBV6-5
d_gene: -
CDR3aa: CASSYLGATGELFF
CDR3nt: TGTGCCAGCAGTTACTTGGGGGCCACCGGGGAGCTGTTTTTT

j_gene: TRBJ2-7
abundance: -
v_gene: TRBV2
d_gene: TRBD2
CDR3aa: CASSVHTSGTYEQYF
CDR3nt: TGTGCCAGCAGTGTTCATACTAGCGGGACCTACGAGCAGTACTTC

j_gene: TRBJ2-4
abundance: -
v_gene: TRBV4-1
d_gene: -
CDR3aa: CASSQPLALNIQYF
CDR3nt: TGCGCCAGCAGCCAACCCCTGGCCCTTAACATTCAGTACTTC

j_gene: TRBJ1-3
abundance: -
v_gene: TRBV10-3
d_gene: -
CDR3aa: CAISESQNSGNTIYF
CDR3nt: TGTGCCATCAGTGAGTCGCAGAACTCTGGAAACACCATATATTTT

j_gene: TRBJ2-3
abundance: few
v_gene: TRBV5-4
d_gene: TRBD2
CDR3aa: CASSLDQRGDVDTQYF
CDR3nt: TGTGCCAGCAGCTTGGATCAGCGGGGGGATGTAGATACGCAGTATTTT

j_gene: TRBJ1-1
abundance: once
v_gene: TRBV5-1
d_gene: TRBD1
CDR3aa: CASSLGTGVAEAFF
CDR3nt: TGCGCCAGCAGCTTGGGGACAGGGGTTGCTGAAGCTTTCTTT

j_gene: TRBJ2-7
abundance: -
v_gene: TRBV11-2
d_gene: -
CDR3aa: CASSPRHEQYF
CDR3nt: TGTGCCAGCAGCCCCCGGCACGAGCAGTACTTC

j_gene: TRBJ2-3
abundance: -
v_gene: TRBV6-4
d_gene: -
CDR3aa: CASSDSRGTSTDTQYF
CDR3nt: TGTGCCAGCAGTGACTCACGGGGGACATCCACAGATACGCAGTATTTT

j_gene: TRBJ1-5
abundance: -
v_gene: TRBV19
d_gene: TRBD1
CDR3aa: CASRRPTGGYSNQPQHF
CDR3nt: TGTGCCAGTAGACGCCCCACAGGGGGCTATAGCAATCAGCCCCAGCATTTT

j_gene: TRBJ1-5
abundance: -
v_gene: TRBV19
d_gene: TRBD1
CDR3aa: CASSMLTGERNQPQHF
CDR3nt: TGTGCCAGTAGTATGCTAACAGGGGAGCGCAATCAGCCCCAGCATTTT

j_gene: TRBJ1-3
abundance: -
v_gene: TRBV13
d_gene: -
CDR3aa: CASSLERSSGNTIYF
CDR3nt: TGTGCCAGCAGCTTAGAACGCAGCTCTGGAAACACCATATATTTT

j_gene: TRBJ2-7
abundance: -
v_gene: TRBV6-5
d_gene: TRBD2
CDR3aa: CASRPSGSGSYEQYF
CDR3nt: TGTGCCAGCAGACCGAGCGGGAGTGGGTCCTACGAGCAGTACTTC

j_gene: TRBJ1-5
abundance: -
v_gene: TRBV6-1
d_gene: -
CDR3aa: CASSGMGQPQHF
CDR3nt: TGTGCCAGCAGCGGGATGGGTCAGCCCCAGCATTTT

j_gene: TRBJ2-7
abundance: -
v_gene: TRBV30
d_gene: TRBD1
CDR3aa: CASTRDRGYEQYF
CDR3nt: TGTGCCTCCACTCGGGACAGGGGCTACGAGCAGTACTTC

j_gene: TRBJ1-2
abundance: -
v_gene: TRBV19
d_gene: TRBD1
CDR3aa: CASSLGQVSPNYGYTF
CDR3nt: TGTGCCAGTAGTTTGGGACAGGTATCTCCTAACTATGGCTACACCTTC

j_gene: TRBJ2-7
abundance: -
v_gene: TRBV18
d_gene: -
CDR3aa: CASSLSGYHYEQYF
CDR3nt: TGTGCCAGCTCACTCAGCGGGTACCACTACGAGCAGTACTTC

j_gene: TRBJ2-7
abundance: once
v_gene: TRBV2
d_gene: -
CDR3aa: CAVGGTYEQYF
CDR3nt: TGTGCCGTAGGAGGTACCTACGAGCAGTACTTC

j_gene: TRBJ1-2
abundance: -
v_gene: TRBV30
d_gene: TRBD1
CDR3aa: CAWRTTGMVRSYGYTF
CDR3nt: TGTGCCTGGAGAACGACAGGGATGGTACGGAGCTATGGCTACACCTTC

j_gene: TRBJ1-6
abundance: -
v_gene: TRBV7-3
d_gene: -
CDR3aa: CASSATGTGSPLHF
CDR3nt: TGTGCCAGCAGCGCTACAGGGACGGGATCACCCCTCCACTTT